These 20 T cell receptor beta chains were all obtained from the same sample, sequenced in a study of blood T cell repertoires in COVID-19 (dated by TCRdb to 2018 to 2020). Libraries were built with the immunoSEQ multiplex PCR assay. TCRdb took over this immuneACCESS table, retaining in-frame rearrangements with V and J assigned. Such tables are incomplete; in checked studies, under half of the missing clones stem from an unresolved V gene, and the remainder is unexplained. The sample contains around 200,000 clones, about 86% of them found a single time. The ten top clones hold under 3% of the sample. The sequencing sample was made of peripheral blood. The receptors were sampled from a man aged 45-65 years with active or convalescent COVID-19.

V is TRBV15 and J is TRBJ1-5; a weak D match, TRBD1 (6 bases). This CDR3 has 21 residues. Germline V gene data show CDR1 as LNHNV and CDR2 as YYDKDF (reference sequence). V lost 0 bases and J lost 3, with 27 bases in between. In nucleotides, the CDR3 is TGTGCCACCAGCAGAGATCTAATTCCGACAGACAGGAGGCCCCTCAATCAGCCCCAGCATTTT. Amino acids: CATSRDLIPTDRRPLNQPQHF.

This sequence joins TRBV5-8 and TRBJ2-1; 8 nucleotides align to TRBD1. The CDR3 has 17 amino acids. V gave up 3 bases and J gave up 0 bases; unmatched junction bases: 8. Germline CDR1 is SGHTS and CDR2 is YDEGEE. CDR3 DNA: TGTGCCAGCAGCTCCCAGGGGGCTTTGAGCTCCTACAATGAGCAGTTCTTC. Residues: CASSSQGALSSYNEQFF. Looking up the rest from reference TRBV5-8 and TRBJ2-1 gives the full variable domain: EAGVTQSPTHLIKTRGQQATLRCSPISGHTSVYWYQQALGLGLQFLLWYDEGEERNRGNFPPRFSGRQFPNYSSELNVNALELEDSALYLCASSSQGALSSYNEQFFGPGTRLTVL.

The chain has TRBV5-1 and TRBJ2-7; maybe TRBD1 (6 bases). V shed 0 bases and J shed 4 bases, with 11 bases lying between them. This CDR3 is 14 amino acids long. Germline V gene sequence: CDR1 SGHRS, CDR2 YFSETQ. The CDR3 spells CASSLEGQIYEQYF. CDR3 in DNA: TGCGCCAGCAGCTTGGAAGGACAGATATACGAGCAGTACTTC.

The chain recombines TRBV3-1 (or the pseudogene TRBV3-2) with TRBJ1-1; 7 nucleotides match TRBD1. V lost 3 bases and J lost 1; bases outside the gene matches: 14. Germline assignment: CDR1 LGHDT and CDR2 YNNKEL (reference sequence). This CDR3 spans 18 amino acids. The CDR3 region is CASSHVRQGGITNTEAFF. The CDR3 coding sequence is TGTGCCAGCAGCCATGTCCGACAGGGCGGTATAACGAACACTGAAGCTTTCTTT.

This rearrangement joins TRBV19 to TRBJ1-1, with 9 bases aligning to TRBD1. The ends lost 5 bases at V and 6 bases at J; junction bases unmatched: 7. CDR1 and CDR2 (germline): LNHDA, SQIVND (reference sequence). The CDR3 is made up of 14 amino acids. The CDR3 DNA reads TGTGCCAGTAGTCACAGGGGGCGCGGGGCTGAAGCTTTCTTT. Translated, it gives CASSHRGRGAEAFF.

The rearrangement joins TRBV10-3 to TRBJ1-1; D might be TRBD1 (6 bases). Germline CDR1 and CDR2: ENHRY and SYGVKD. The CDR3 extends over 13 amino acids. V was cut by 10 bases and J by 0 bases, with 12 bases left in between. CDR3 DNA sequence: TGTGCCACCAGACAGGCCGTGAACACTGAAGCTTTCTTT. This encodes CATRQAVNTEAFF.

The chain links TRBV5-1 to TRBJ2-3; 8 bases map to TRBD2. CDR3 length: 17 amino acids. CDR1 SGHRS and CDR2 YFSETQ come from the germline V gene. The junction had 15 bases not matched to a gene; V was cut back by 4 bases and J by 5 bases. CDR3 DNA sequence: TGCGCCAGCAGCCGTGATCCTCTCCCGGGAGGGTTAGATACGCAGTATTTT. This translates into CASSRDPLPGGLDTQYF. The complete variable domain, with remaining parts taken from reference TRBV5-1 and TRBJ2-3, reads KAGVTQTPRYLIKTRGQQVTLSCSPISGHRSVSWYQQTPGQGLQFLFEYFSETQRNKGNFPGRFSGRQFSNSRSEMNVSTLELGDSALYLCASSRDPLPGGLDTQYFGPGTRLTVL.

The rearrangement uses TRBV6-1 and TRBJ2-3; 14 bases are a match to TRBD2. The CDR3 loop spans 17 amino acids. The germline gives CDR1 MNHNS, CDR2 SASEGT. Unmatched junction bases numbered 3, after V lost 4 bases and J lost 0 bases. CDR3 amino acids: CASSGLAGGLSTDTQYF. For the CDR3, the DNA is TGTGCCAGCAGTGGACTAGCGGGAGGGTTGAGCACAGATACGCAGTATTTT.

The rearrangement uses TRBV27 and TRBJ1-1, with 11 bases lining up with TRBD1. Trimming took 6 bases from V and 5 from J; bases not matched to a gene: 11. The CDR3 extends over 16 amino acids. Germline loops: CDR1 MNHEY, CDR2 SMNVEV (reference sequence). Here the CDR3 DNA reads TGTGCCAGCAGACAGGGACAGGGGGAGGTAAGGACTGAAGCTTTCTTT. It specifies CASRQGQGEVRTEAFF.

The rearrangement uses TRBV7-9 and TRBJ1-1; TRBD1 might be the D (5 bases). The CDR3 spans 14 residues. Germline CDR1 is SEHNR and CDR2 is FQNEAQ (reference sequence). V lost 3 bases to trimming and J lost 3 bases, with 11 bases between them. Written as DNA, the CDR3 is TGTGCCAGCAGCTTGGGCAGGGCGGACACTGAAGCTTTCTTT. This encodes CASSLGRADTEAFF.

The chain uses TRBV9 and TRBJ2-2; TRBD2 matches 10 bases. Losses at the gene ends were 0 bases for V and 6 bases for J; bases not matched to a gene: 2. CDR3 length: 15 residues. The germline V gene has CDR1 SGDLS and CDR2 YYNGEE. The CDR3 spells CASSVGGLASGELFF. CDR3 nucleotides: TGTGCCAGCAGCGTAGGGGGACTAGCGTCCGGGGAGCTGTTTTTT.

The chain employs TRBV18 and TRBJ2-7; 9 nucleotides line up with TRBD1. The germline V gene encodes CDR1 KGHSH and CDR2 LQKENI. V lost 6 bases to trimming and J lost 2 bases; unmatched junction nucleotides: 5. The CDR3 totals 14 residues. The DNA of the CDR3 is TGTGCCAGCTCCCCGGGACAGGGTCCCTACGAGCAGTACTTC. Amino acid sequence: CASSPGQGPYEQYF.

This CDR3 reads CASSEEVTGSNQPQHF. Written as DNA, the CDR3 is TGTGCCAGCAGTGAAGAAGTGACAGGGAGCAATCAGCCCCAGCATTTT. The genes are TRBV6-1 and TRBJ1-5; 7 bases line up with TRBD1. The CDR3 has 16 amino acids. Germline V lookup: CDR1 MNHNS, CDR2 SASEGT. J was trimmed by 1 base and V by 1 base; bases with no gene match: 4.

This chain links TRBV19 with TRBJ2-7; D gene ambiguous. V lost 5 bases, J lost 3 bases, and 8 bases lay in between. This CDR3 is built from 12 residues. Germline CDR1 LNHDA, CDR2 SQIVND (reference sequence). The CDR3 here is CASSSYSYEQYF. The CDR3 DNA is TGTGCCAGTAGTTCATACAGCTACGAGCAGTACTTC.

This chain links TRBV12-5 with TRBJ2-7; D is undetermined. The CDR3 is 13 residues long. The V gene lost 5 bases and the J gene lost 0 bases, with 8 bases spanning the gap. The germline CDR1 and CDR2 sequences are LGHNT and FRNRAP. The CDR3 region is CASGQDSSYEQYF. The CDR3 DNA follows: TGTGCTAGTGGTCAAGATAGCTCCTACGAGCAGTACTTC.

This clone was detected only once. The junction departs from germline at one end; a sequencing error may be responsible. The gene calls are TRBV6-5 and TRBJ1-4; weak D call: TRBD1 (6 bases). The CDR3 runs 15 residues. Germline-derived CDR1 and CDR2 are MNHEY and SVGAGI. DNA for the CDR3: TGTGCCAGCAGTTACGATGGGACAACGAATGAAAAACTGTTTTTT. Encoded protein: CASSYDGTTNEKLFF.

The chain recombines TRBV28 with TRBJ1-5, with TRBD1 as a possible D gene (5 bases). Germline CDR1 and CDR2: MDHEN and SYDVKM. V lost 6 bases and J lost 2, with 14 bases in between. CDR3 length: 15 residues. CDR3 region: CASSWEGRGNQPQHF. CDR3 bases: TGTGCCAGCAGCTGGGAGGGACGGGGCAATCAGCCCCAGCATTTT.

The J gene is TRBJ1-4, the V gene TRBV6-5; 9 nucleotides match TRBD1. This CDR3 region has 14 residues. Trimming at V came to 6 bases and at J to 6 bases, leaving 5 bases not matched to a gene. Germline V gives CDR1 MNHEY, CDR2 SVGAGI. Here the CDR3 reads CASRTGGSDEKLFF. CDR3 sequence (DNA): TGTGCCAGCAGAACAGGGGGCTCGGATGAAAAACTGTTTTTT.

The J gene is TRBJ2-7, the V gene TRBV5-6; maybe TRBD1 (5 bases). Per germline, CDR1 SGHDT and CDR2 YYEEEE. This CDR3 is 14 amino acids long. Deletions cut 0 bases from V and 4 bases from J, with 11 bases between. CDR3 protein: CASSLEGPFYEQYF. The CDR3 DNA is TGTGCCAGCAGCTTGGAGGGGCCCTTTTACGAGCAGTACTTC.

The rearrangement joins TRBV9 to TRBJ1-2; 10 positions agree with TRBD1. V lost 4 bases to trimming and J lost 14 bases; unmatched junction nucleotides: 5. The CDR3 runs to 11 residues. Germline V CDR1 and CDR2: SGDLS, YYNGEE. The CDR3 DNA is TGTGCCAGCAGCTATGACAGGGGGCAGACCTTC. Amino acids: CASSYDRGQTF.